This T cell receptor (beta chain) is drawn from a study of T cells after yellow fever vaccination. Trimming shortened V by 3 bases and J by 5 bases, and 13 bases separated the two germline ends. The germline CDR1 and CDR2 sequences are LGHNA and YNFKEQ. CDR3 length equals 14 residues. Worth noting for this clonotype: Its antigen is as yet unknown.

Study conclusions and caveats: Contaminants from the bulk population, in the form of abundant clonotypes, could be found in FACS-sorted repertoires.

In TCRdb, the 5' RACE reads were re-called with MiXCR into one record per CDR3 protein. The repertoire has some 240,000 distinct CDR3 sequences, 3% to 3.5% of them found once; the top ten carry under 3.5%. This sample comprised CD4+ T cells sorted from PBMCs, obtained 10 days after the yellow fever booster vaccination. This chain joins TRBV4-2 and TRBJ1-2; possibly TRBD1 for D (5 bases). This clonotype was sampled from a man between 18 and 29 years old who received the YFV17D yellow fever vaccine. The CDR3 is CASSQDFDSYGYTF. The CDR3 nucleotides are TGTGCCAGCAGCCAGGACTTCGACAGTTATGGCTACACCTTC.